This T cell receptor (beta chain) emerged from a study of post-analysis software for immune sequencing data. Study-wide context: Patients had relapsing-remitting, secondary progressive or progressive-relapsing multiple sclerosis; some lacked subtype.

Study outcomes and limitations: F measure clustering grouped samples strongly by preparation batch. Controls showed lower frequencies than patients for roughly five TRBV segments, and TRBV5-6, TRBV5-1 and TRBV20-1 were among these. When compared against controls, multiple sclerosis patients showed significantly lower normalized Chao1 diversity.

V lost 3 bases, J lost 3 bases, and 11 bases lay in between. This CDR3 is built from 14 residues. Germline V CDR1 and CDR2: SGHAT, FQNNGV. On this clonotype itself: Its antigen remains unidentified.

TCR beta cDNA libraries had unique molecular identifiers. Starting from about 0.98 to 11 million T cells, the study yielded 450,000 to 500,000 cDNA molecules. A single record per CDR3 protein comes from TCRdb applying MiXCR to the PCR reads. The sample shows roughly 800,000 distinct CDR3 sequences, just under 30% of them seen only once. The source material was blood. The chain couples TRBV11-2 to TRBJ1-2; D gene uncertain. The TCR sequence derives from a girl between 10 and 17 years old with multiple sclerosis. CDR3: CASSLRPFDYGYTF. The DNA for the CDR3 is TGTGCCAGCAGCTTGAGACCCTTTGACTATGGCTACACCTTC.